These 27 T cell receptor beta chains were sequenced from one sample in a study of regulatory T cells in long-lasting Graves disease. Time point described: newly diagnosed GD, antithyroid drugs for less than 3 months. Preparation of the TCR library used RNA extracted from PBMCs. Investigators prepared the TCR beta libraries by applying iRepertoire HTBI primers and Arm-PCR of CDR3 regions. TCRdb redid the calling of the multiplex PCR reads with MiXCR, one entry per CDR3 protein. The repertoire holds under 700,000 distinct CDR3 sequences, with about 16% as singletons. Separately, the same data were catalogued under a study of T cells in Graves' hyperthyroidism and ophthalmopathy.

The sample consisted of peripheral blood mononuclear cells (PBMCs), taken at new diagnosis, from a patient treated with antithyroid drugs. These receptors were obtained from a woman aged 35 to 59 with Graves disease.

In its sample, this clonotype was seen many times. The J gene is TRBJ1-1, the V gene TRBV18, with D possibly TRBD1 on 6 matching bases. The V gene's germline CDR1 is KGHSH and CDR2 LQKENI. The length of the CDR3 is 15 residues. V was clipped by 3 bases and J by 4 bases, with 15 bases between them. The CDR3 DNA follows: TGTGCCAGCTCACCCCGGGAGGGGGGCAGCACTGAAGCTTTCTTT. Protein: CASSPREGGSTEAFF.

This clonotype was seen many times. The chain carries TRBV3-1 and TRBJ1-5; D unclear. CDR1 and CDR2 from the germline V gene are LGHDT and YNNKEL (reference sequence). V was trimmed by 1 base and J by 9 bases, leaving 10 bases between them. The CDR3 contains 13 residues. In nucleotides, the CDR3 is TGTGCCAGCAGCCAAGGACCCTTTGGGCCCCAGCATTTT. Translating it yields CASSQGPFGPQHF.

The chain has TRBV5-5 and TRBJ1-6; unclear D gene. The CDR3 is 15 residues long. Germline V CDR1 and CDR2: SGHKS, YYEKEE (reference sequence). V lost 6 bases and J lost 0, with 10 bases in between. The CDR3 reads CASTYESSYNSPLHF. CDR3 coding DNA: TGTGCCAGCACCTACGAGAGCTCCTATAATTCACCCCTCCACTTT.

This clonotype was picked up many times. The rearrangement joins TRBV20-1 to TRBJ1-5; possibly TRBD1 for D (5 bases). Trimming pared 3 bases from V and 4 bases from J, leaving 13 bases between. The CDR3 is 14 amino acids. Looked up from germline, CDR1 is DFQATT and CDR2 is SNEGSKA (reference sequence). Here the CDR3 reads CSARLGTHNQPQHF. DNA of the CDR3: TGCAGTGCTAGGCTTGGGACCCATAATCAGCCCCAGCATTTT.

This clonotype was detected only a few times. The V gene is TRBV2, the J gene TRBJ2-6, with D possibly being TRBD2 (5 bases). CDR3 length: 16 amino acids. Trimming cost V 7 bases and J 3 bases, with 16 bases left between them. Germline CDR1 is SNHLY and CDR2 is FYNNEI. The CDR3 reads CASNALRVLGANVLTF. The CDR3 coding sequence is TGTGCCAGCAACGCGCTGAGGGTCCTTGGGGCCAACGTCCTGACTTTC. The full variable domain, rest sourced from reference TRBV2 and TRBJ2-6, is EPEVTQTPSHQVTQMGQEVILRCVPISNHLYFYWYRQILGQKVEFLVSFYNNEISEKSEIFDDQFSVERPDGSNFTLKIRSTKLEDSAMYFCASNALRVLGANVLTFGAGSRLTVL.

This clonotype came up a few times. V usage is TRBV5-7 and J usage is TRBJ1-3, with a possible D match to TRBD1 (6 bases). TRBV5-7 is an ORF, and what it does is uncertain. The V gene lost 0 bases and the J gene lost 4 bases, with 20 bases spanning the gap. The CDR3 consists of 18 residues. CDR3: CASSLVRQGSSPGNTIYF. DNA of the CDR3: TGTGCCAGCAGCTTGGTTCGTCAGGGGAGTAGTCCGGGAAACACCATATATTTT.

The rearrangement links TRBV6-2 or TRBV6-3 to TRBJ2-2, with no clear D. The CDR3 length is 13 residues. Germline CDR1 MNHEY, CDR2 SVGEGT. Trimming took off 4 bases at V and 0 bases at J, with 3 bases between the two ends. The CDR3 loop reads CASSWTNTGELFF. The CDR3 DNA reads TGTGCCAGCAGTTGGACGAACACCGGGGAGCTGTTTTTT.

This clonotype was seen a few times. V and J are TRBV12-5 and TRBJ1-1; 8 bases are a match to TRBD1. Germline CDR1 LGHNT, CDR2 FRNRAP. The V and J ends lost 0 bases and 8 bases, in that order; junction bases with no gene match: 8. This CDR3 is 15 amino acids long. The CDR3 here is CASGLVPGTGSEAFF. The CDR3 DNA follows: TGTGCTAGTGGTTTGGTCCCCGGGACAGGTTCGGAAGCTTTCTTT.

The rearrangement links TRBV4-2 to TRBJ2-1, with 9 bases aligning to TRBD1. V trimming: 4 bases; J trimming: 7 bases; junction bases outside the gene matches: 8. Germline V gives CDR1 LGHNA, CDR2 YNFKEQ. The CDR3 sequence is 15 residues long. As DNA, the CDR3 is TGTGCCAGCAGCCTACCCGGGACAGGGACAAATGAGCAGTTCTTC. It encodes CASSLPGTGTNEQFF.

This clonotype was found once. Since the CDR3 does not end with the conserved phenylalanine or tryptophan, this likely comes from a read error. The gene calls are TRBV28 and TRBJ1-6; 11 positions match TRBD1. This CDR3 is 14 amino acids long. Per the germline V gene, CDR1 is MDHEN and CDR2 is SYDVKM. J lost 9 bases, V lost 4 bases, and 2 bases had no gene match. The CDR3: CASSSGTGGSPLHL. DNA of the CDR3: TGTGCCAGCAGTTCCGGGACAGGGGGTTCACCCCTCCACCTT.

This clonotype was picked up a small number of times. The J gene is TRBJ2-5, the V gene TRBV10-3; D is possibly TRBD2 (6 bases). V lost 2 bases, J lost 2 bases, and 9 bases lay in between. This CDR3 is built from 14 residues. In germline, CDR1 is ENHRY, CDR2 SYGVKD. DNA of the CDR3: TGTGCCATCAGTGAGCGGGGGACGCAAGAGACCCAGTACTTC. This codes for CAISERGTQETQYF.

This clonotype was observed a handful of times. The gene calls are TRBV2 and TRBJ1-3; unclear D gene. V lost 8 bases and J lost 0, with 17 bases in between. Germline CDR1 reads SNHLY; CDR2 reads FYNNEI. The length of the CDR3 is 16 residues. This CDR3 is CASSGFGGASGNTIYF. Written as DNA, the CDR3 is TGTGCCAGCTCCGGCTTTGGAGGAGCCTCTGGAAACACCATATATTTT.

In regard to this clonotype: Since a far larger clone is one base different, this is likely a read error. The chain has TRBV11-2 and TRBJ2-4; tentative D call: TRBD2 (6 bases). The germline V gene has CDR1 SGHAT and CDR2 FQNNGV. The CDR3 consists of 15 residues. The V end was cut by 5 bases, the J end by 13 bases, with 24 bases between. The CDR3 region is CASSPSVSSYNEQYF. In nucleotides, the CDR3 is TGTGCCAGCAGCCCTAGCGTAAGCTCCTACAATGAGCAGTACTTC.

This chain joins TRBV6-1 and TRBJ1-5; D unresolved. Deletions cut 4 bases from V and 3 bases from J, with 10 bases between. Germline-derived CDR1 and CDR2 are MNHNS and SASEGT. This CDR3 has 14 amino acids. The CDR3 sequence: CASSASGDNQPQHF. CDR3 nucleotide sequence: TGTGCCAGCAGTGCTTCCGGAGACAATCAGCCCCAGCATTTT.

This clonotype was counted at least ten times. CDR3 sequence: CASSGGGYSNQPQHF. The CDR3 region has the DNA TGTGCCTCTTCGGGGGGCGGTTATAGCAATCAGCCCCAGCATTTT. This chain links TRBV28 with TRBJ1-5; possible D gene TRBD1, 6 bases. Per the germline V gene, CDR1 is MDHEN and CDR2 is SYDVKM. V lost 11 bases and J 0 bases, leaving 17 bases between the germline ends. This CDR3 has 15 amino acids.

This clonotype has ten or more counts. The chain is built from TRBV20-1 and TRBJ1-5; 7 bases fit TRBD1. The germline CDR1 and CDR2 sequences are DFQATT and SNEGSKA (reference sequence). The trim removed 6 bases at V and 4 bases at J, leaving 9 bases unmatched. The CDR3 contains 14 residues. CDR3 region: CSALPGTANQPQHF. CDR3 bases: TGCAGTGCCCTACCCGGGACAGCTAATCAGCCCCAGCATTTT.

The sample holds many counts of this clonotype. V gene TRBV28 combines with J gene TRBJ2-1, with D possibly TRBD2 on 5 matching bases. CDR3 length equals 12 residues. V was shortened by 3 bases and J by 12 bases, with 12 bases between the two germline ends. Germline V gene data show CDR1 as MDHEN and CDR2 as SYDVKM. The DNA of the CDR3 is TGTGCCAGCAGTTTGGTCGGCGGAGGGCAGTTCTTC. It codes for CASSLVGGGQFF.

In its sample, this clonotype was seen a few times. The J gene is TRBJ2-7, the V gene TRBV29-1; D gene uncertain. Trimming shortened V by 3 bases and J by 1 base, and 7 bases separated the two germline ends. This CDR3 has 12 residues. CDR1 and CDR2 from the germline V gene are SQVTM and ANQGSEA. The CDR3 nucleotides read TGCAGCGTTGATAAGGGTTCCTACGAGCAGTACTTC. As protein: CSVDKGSYEQYF.

This clonotype was seen ten or more times. V and J are TRBV11-2 and TRBJ2-2; 9 nucleotides line up with TRBD2. Germline V gene data show CDR1 as SGHAT and CDR2 as FQNNGV. J gave up 0 bases and V 2 bases, and 1 base lay outside the gene matches. The CDR3 is 16 amino acids. The chain's CDR3 is CASSLLAGTNTGELFF. CDR3 nucleotides: TGTGCCAGCAGCTTACTAGCGGGGACGAACACCGGGGAGCTGTTTTTT.

The chain links TRBV25-1 to TRBJ1-6, with 11 bases lining up with TRBD1. Germline CDR1 reads MGHDK; CDR2 reads SYGVNS. After removal of 7 bases from V and 10 bases from J, the junction contained 6 bases not matched to a gene. This CDR3 spans 14 amino acids. The CDR3 DNA reads TGTGCCAGCAAGGGACAGGGGGATTACTCACCCCTCCACTTT. It codes for CASKGQGDYSPLHF.

This chain uses TRBV19 with TRBJ1-5; D uncertain. CDR1 is LNHDA, CDR2 SQIVND, per germline (reference sequence). V lost 5 bases and J lost 5, with 16 bases in between. The CDR3 consists of 15 residues. The CDR3 nucleotides read TGTGCCAGTAGTCCGGAAGGACGAGCCGATCAGCCCCAGCATTTT. Translated: CASSPEGRADQPQHF.

This clonotype was observed many times. In nucleotides, the CDR3 is TGTGCCAGCAGCTTAGGAGCACCCCTCCACTTT. Translated: CASSLGAPLHF. The J gene is TRBJ1-6, the V gene TRBV7-9; the D is unclear. The CDR3 consists of 11 residues. The ends were cut back, 1 base at V and 11 bases at J, with 3 bases in the middle. CDR1 is SEHNR and CDR2 is FQNEAQ in the germline V gene (reference sequence).

This clonotype was detected ten times or more. The chain employs TRBV20-1 and TRBJ2-1, with TRBD1 as a possible D gene (5 bases). This CDR3 comprises 17 residues. V was shortened by 1 base and J by 2 bases, with 18 bases between the two germline ends. From germline, CDR1 is DFQATT and CDR2 SNEGSKA (reference sequence). Here the CDR3 reads CSARVYPGHPAYNEQFF. CDR3 coding DNA: TGCAGTGCTAGAGTTTACCCTGGACACCCTGCCTACAATGAGCAGTTCTTC.

J is TRBJ2-3 and V is TRBV20-1; D is undetermined. The germline CDR1 and CDR2 sequences are DFQATT and SNEGSKA (reference sequence). The CDR3 extends over 12 amino acids. The V gene lost 5 bases and the J gene lost 2 bases, with 8 bases spanning the gap. The CDR3, as DNA: TGCAGTGCTGGACCAAACACAGATACGCAGTATTTT. It translates to CSAGPNTDTQYF.

CDR3 in amino acids: CASGLIGNTEAFF. The CDR3 DNA reads as TGTGCCAGCGGATTGATAGGGAACACTGAAGCTTTCTTT. V and J are TRBV11-2 and TRBJ1-1; D gene ambiguous. The CDR3 is 13 residues long. Germline CDR1 SGHAT, CDR2 FQNNGV. V was shortened by 8 bases and J by 1 base, with 11 bases between the two germline ends.

With regard to this clonotype: With a much larger clone just one base away, this may be a read error. The V gene is TRBV27, the J gene TRBJ1-2, with 7 bases lining up with TRBD1. Germline loops: CDR1 MNHEY, CDR2 SMNVEV (reference sequence). The CDR3 is 13 residues long. Losses at the gene ends were 6 bases for V and 2 bases for J; bases not matched to a gene: 3. As DNA, the CDR3 is TGTGCCAGCAGCGCGACAGGGAACTATGGCTACACCTTC. It translates to CASSATGNYGYTF.

The J gene is TRBJ2-7, the V gene TRBV2; D may be TRBD1 (6 bases). The CDR3 is made up of 17 amino acids. Trimming stripped 8 bases from V and 2 bases from J, with 25 bases between. The germline V gene encodes CDR1 SNHLY and CDR2 FYNNEI. CDR3 residues: CASERLLEQGKAYEQYF. The CDR3 region has the DNA TGTGCCAGCGAACGGCTTCTAGAACAGGGAAAAGCCTACGAGCAGTACTTC.